A selection of T cell receptor beta chains follows, all from one sample in a study of blood T cell repertoires in COVID-19. TCRdb's table, derived via immunoSEQ multiplex PCR, lists solely in-frame clones and lacks some. The sample lists roughly 460,000 clones; 70% to 90% were seen once. Input material: peripheral blood. These receptors originate from a man aged 18 to 30 with COVID-19, enrolled during active disease. Each CDR3 is given with its conserved first and last residue. Fields, in order: V gene, J gene, CDR3 length, D gene, CDR3 protein, CDR3 DNA. The D gene is left open where the match is weak.

TRBV5-4	TRBJ2-2	15	-	CASSSNRGSTGELFF	TGTGCCAGCAGCTCCAACCGAGGGAGTACCGGGGAGCTGTTTTTT
TRBV3-1/TRBV3-2	TRBJ2-3	13	TRBD2	CASGAGALDTQYF	TGTGCCAGCGGAGCGGGGGCCCTGGATACGCAGTATTTT
TRBV24-1	TRBJ2-1	15	TRBD2	CATSESGGRYNEQFF	TGTGCCACCAGCGAATCGGGGGGGCGGTACAATGAGCAGTTCTTC
TRBV2	TRBJ1-5	15	TRBD1	CASNFARGLNQPQHF	TGTGCCAGCAATTTCGCCAGGGGGCTTAATCAGCCCCAGCATTTT
TRBV4-1	TRBJ2-7	15	-	CASSQDSGSTYEQYF	TGCGCCAGCAGCCAAGATTCAGGGTCCACCTACGAGCAGTACTTC
TRBV5-1	TRBJ2-7	15	TRBD1	CASSLAGTGGVEQYF	TGCGCCAGCAGCTTGGCCGGGACAGGGGGCGTAGAGCAGTACTTC
TRBV5-4	TRBJ2-2	15	TRBD1	CASSPGTAKTGELFF	TGTGCCAGCAGCCCTGGGACAGCAAAAACCGGGGAGCTGTTTTTT
TRBV13	TRBJ1-4	18	-	CASSLGMGLSPRNEKLFF	TGTGCCAGCAGCTTGGGGATGGGACTTTCGCCGAGGAATGAAAAACTGTTTTTT
TRBV4-1	TRBJ1-1	18	TRBD1	CASRPGTGGNLMNTEAFF	TGCGCCAGCAGGCCCGGGACAGGGGGAAATTTGATGAACACTGAAGCTTTCTTT
TRBV5-1	TRBJ2-5	14	-	CASSLRAVGETQYF	TGCGCCAGCAGCTTGCGAGCGGTCGGAGAGACCCAGTACTTC
TRBV12-5	TRBJ2-3	15	-	CASGQDYPSTDTQYF	TGTGCTAGTGGCCAGGACTACCCTAGCACAGATACGCAGTATTTT